This T cell receptor beta chain was recorded in a study of CD8+CD57+ T cells in acquired aplastic anemia. Study details: CD4+ and CD8+ cells, once sorted, gave DNA averaging about 3 ug. CD4+ reads averaged about 10 million in healthy donors. Study observations and caveats: Patients had approximately 29 CD8+ CDR3 sequences in common with controls (the shared set).

Details on this clonotype: Its antigen remains unknown.

The template used for profiling TCR beta VDJ and CDR3 was genomic DNA. TCRdb redid the calling of the reads with MiXCR, one entry per CDR3 protein. The profile shows about 170,000 distinct CDR3 sequences, about 64% of them singletons. Germline CDR1 reads DFQATT; CDR2 reads SNEGSKA (reference sequence). V was pared by 5 bases and J by 8 bases, with 12 bases between. This CDR3 spans 11 amino acids. The clonotype comes from a human donor in good health. The rearrangement links TRBV20-1 to TRBJ1-1; D unresolved. The sample consisted of sorted CD4+, CD8+, or CD8+CD57+ T cells (not recorded which) from PBMCs. The CDR3 DNA reads TGCAGTGCTTCGGATAACTACGAAGCTTTCTTT. It is translated as CSASDNYEAFF.